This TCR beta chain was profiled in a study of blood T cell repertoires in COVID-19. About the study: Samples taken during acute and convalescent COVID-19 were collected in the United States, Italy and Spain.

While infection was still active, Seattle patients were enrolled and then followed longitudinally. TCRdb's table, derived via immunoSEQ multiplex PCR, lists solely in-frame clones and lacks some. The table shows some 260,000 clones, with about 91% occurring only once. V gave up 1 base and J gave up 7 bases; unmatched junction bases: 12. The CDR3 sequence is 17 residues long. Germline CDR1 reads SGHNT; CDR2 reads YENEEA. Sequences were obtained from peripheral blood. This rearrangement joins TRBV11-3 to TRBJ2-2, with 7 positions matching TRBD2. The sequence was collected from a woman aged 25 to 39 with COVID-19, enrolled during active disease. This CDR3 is CASSLGAGRPGGGELFF. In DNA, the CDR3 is TGTGCCAGCAGCTTAGGTGCCGGGAGGCCGGGGGGCGGGGAGCTGTTTTTT. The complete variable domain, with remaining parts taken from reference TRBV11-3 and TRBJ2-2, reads EAGVVQSPRYKIIEKKQPVAFWCNPISGHNTLYWYLQNLGQGPELLIRYENEEAVDDSQLPKDRFSAERLKGVDSTLKIQPAELGDSAVYLCASSLGAGRPGGGELFFGEGSRLTVL.